The clone carrying this T cell receptor (beta chain) was counted only a few times. Its antigen is unknown. Sequenced material consisted of expressed TCRB transcripts (all of the isolated RNA was reverse transcribed). Repertoires were generated with immunoSEQ multiplex PCR, while TCRdb's copy carries only in-frame clones and drops some. The sample consists of more than 250,000 clones, 24% of them appearing once. These data are taken from a study of beta chain features in type 1 diabetes. Study conclusions and caveats: Within patients, naive, central memory and Treg TCRB repertoires seemed more similar than within healthy donors. Researchers caution that PCR might favor shorter templates, equally among patients and controls. Type 1 diabetes patients had fewer VDJ junction insertions and more deletions. In every one of the four CD4+ subsets, TCRB CDR3s were moderately but significantly shorter in Type 1 diabetes patients.

The sequence was obtained from a young woman with type 1 diabetes. Sequencing was performed on naive CD4+ T cells from blood.

CDR3 amino acids: CASSEWEGTDTQYF. CDR3 nucleotide sequence: TGTGCCAGCAGTGAATGGGAGGGCACAGATACGCAGTATTTT. This chain links TRBV25-1 with TRBJ2-3, with TRBD2 as a possible D gene (6 bases). Germline lookup yields CDR1 MGHDK and CDR2 SYGVNS. Deletions cut 1 base from V and 1 base from J, with 6 bases between. The CDR3 has 14 amino acids.